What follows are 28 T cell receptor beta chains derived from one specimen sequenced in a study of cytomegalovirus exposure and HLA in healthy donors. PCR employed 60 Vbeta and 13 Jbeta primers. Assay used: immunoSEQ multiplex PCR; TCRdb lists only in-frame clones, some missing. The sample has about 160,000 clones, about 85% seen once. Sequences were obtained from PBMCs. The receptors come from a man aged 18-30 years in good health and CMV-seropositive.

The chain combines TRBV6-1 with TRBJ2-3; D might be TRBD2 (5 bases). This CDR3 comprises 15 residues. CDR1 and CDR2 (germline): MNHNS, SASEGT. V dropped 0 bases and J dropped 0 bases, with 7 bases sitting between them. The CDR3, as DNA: TGTGCCAGCAGTGAAGCTCGGGGAAGCACAGATACGCAGTATTTT. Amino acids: CASSEARGSTDTQYF.

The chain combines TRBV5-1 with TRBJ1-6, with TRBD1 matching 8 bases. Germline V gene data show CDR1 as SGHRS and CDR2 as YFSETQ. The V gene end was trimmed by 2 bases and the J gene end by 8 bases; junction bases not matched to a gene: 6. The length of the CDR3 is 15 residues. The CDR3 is CASSFRTGTDSPLHF. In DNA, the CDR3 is TGCGCCAGCAGCTTCCGGACAGGGACGGATTCACCCCTCCACTTT.

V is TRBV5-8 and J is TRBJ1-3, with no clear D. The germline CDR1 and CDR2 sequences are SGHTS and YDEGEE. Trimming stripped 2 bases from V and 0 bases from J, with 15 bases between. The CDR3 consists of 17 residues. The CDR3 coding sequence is TGTGCCAGCAGCTTTGGTCCTGCCGACATCTCTGGAAACACCATATATTTT. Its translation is CASSFGPADISGNTIYF.

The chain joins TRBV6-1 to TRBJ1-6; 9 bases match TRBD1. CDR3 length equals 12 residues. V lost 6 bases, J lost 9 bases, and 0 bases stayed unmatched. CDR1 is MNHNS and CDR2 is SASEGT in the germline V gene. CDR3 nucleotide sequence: TGTGCCAGCAGGGGACAGGGTTCACCCCTCCACTTT. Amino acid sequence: CASRGQGSPLHF.

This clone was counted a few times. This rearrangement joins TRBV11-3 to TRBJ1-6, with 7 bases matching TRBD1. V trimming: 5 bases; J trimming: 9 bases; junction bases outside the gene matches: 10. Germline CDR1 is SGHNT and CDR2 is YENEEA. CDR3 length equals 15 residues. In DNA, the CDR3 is TGTGCCAGCAGCGCAAGAGGGGGCATGAGTTCACCCCTCCACTTT. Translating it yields CASSARGGMSSPLHF.

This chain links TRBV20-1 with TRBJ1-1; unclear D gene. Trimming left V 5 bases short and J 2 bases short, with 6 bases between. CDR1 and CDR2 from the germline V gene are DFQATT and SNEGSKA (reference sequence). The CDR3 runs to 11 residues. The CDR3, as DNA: TGCAGTGCTCGTTTCAACACTGAAGCTTTCTTT. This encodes CSARFNTEAFF.

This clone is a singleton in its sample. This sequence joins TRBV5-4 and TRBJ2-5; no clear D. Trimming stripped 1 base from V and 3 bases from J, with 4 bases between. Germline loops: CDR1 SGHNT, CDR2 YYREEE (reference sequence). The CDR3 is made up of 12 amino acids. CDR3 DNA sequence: TGTGCCAGCAGCTTGCTTGAAGAGACCCAGTACTTC. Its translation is CASSLLEETQYF.

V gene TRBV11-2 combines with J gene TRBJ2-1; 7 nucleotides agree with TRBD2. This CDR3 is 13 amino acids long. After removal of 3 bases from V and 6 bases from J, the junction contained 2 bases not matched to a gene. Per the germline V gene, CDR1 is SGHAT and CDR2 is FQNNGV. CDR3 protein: CASSFGGSNEQFF. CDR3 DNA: TGTGCCAGCAGCTTCGGGGGGAGCAATGAGCAGTTCTTC.

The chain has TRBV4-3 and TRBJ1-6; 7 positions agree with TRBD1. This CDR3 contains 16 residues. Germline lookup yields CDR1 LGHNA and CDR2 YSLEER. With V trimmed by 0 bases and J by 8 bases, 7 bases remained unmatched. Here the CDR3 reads CASSQEIGQAYSPLHF. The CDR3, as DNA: TGCGCCAGCAGCCAAGAAATCGGACAGGCCTATTCACCCCTCCACTTT.

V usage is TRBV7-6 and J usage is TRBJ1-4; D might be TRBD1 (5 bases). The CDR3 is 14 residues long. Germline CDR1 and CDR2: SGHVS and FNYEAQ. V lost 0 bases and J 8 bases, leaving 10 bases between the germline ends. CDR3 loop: CASSLAGAREKLFF. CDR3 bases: TGTGCCAGCAGCTTAGCAGGGGCGAGGGAAAAACTGTTTTTT.

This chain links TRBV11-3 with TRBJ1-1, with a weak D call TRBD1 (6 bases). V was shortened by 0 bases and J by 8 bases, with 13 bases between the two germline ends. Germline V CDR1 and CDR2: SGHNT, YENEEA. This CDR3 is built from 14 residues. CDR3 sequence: CASSLDGTSTEAFF. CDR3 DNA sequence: TGTGCCAGCAGCTTAGATGGGACATCTACCGAAGCTTTCTTT.

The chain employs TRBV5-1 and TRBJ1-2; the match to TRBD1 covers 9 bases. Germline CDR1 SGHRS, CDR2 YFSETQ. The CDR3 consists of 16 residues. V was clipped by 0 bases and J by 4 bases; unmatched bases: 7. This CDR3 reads CASSLEGTGPLYGYTF. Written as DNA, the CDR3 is TGCGCCAGCAGCTTGGAGGGGACAGGGCCTCTCTATGGCTACACCTTC.

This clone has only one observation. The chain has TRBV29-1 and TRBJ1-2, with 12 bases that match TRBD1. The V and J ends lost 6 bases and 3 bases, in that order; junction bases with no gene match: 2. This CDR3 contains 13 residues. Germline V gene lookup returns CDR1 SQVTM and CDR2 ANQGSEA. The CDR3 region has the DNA TGCAGCGTGGGACAGGGGGCTTACTATGGCTACACCTTC. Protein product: CSVGQGAYYGYTF.

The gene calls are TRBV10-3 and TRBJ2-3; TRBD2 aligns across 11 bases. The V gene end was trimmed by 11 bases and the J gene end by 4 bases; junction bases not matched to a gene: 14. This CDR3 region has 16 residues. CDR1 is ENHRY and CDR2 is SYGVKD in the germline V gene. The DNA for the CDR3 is TGTGCCGCCGGGGCACTAGCGGGGGAATTTGCAGATACGCAGTATTTT. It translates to CAAGALAGEFADTQYF.

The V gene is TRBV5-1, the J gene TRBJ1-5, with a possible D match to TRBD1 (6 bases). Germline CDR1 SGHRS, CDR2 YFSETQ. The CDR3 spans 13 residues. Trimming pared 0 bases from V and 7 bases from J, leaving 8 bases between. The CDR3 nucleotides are TGCGCCAGCAGCTTGGCAGGGGACCAGCCCCAGCATTTT. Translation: CASSLAGDQPQHF. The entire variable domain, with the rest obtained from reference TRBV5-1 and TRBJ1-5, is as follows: KAGVTQTPRYLIKTRGQQVTLSCSPISGHRSVSWYQQTPGQGLQFLFEYFSETQRNKGNFPGRFSGRQFSNSRSEMNVSTLELGDSALYLCASSLAGDQPQHFGDGTRLSIL.

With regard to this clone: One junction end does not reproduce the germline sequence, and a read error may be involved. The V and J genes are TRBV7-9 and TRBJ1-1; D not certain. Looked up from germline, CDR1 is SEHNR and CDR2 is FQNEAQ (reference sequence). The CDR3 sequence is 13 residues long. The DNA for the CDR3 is TGTTCCAGCAGCTCTGATCAGTACACTGAAGCTTTCTTT. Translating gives CSSSSDQYTEAFF.

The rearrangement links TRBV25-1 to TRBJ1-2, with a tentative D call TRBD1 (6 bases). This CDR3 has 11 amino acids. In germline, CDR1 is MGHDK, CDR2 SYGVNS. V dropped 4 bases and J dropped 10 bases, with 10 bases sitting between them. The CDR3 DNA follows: TGTGCCAGCAGTGTTGGGGGCGCCTACACCTTC. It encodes CASSVGGAYTF.

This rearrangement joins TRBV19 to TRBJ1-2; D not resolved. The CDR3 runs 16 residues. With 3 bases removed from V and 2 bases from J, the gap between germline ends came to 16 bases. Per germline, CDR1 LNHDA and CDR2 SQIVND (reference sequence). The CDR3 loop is CASSMVAGGYNYGYTF. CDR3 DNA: TGTGCCAGTAGTATGGTGGCGGGAGGGTACAACTATGGCTACACCTTC. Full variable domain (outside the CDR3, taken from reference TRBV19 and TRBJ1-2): DGGITQSPKYLFRKEGQNVTLSCEQNLNHDAMYWYRQDPGQGLRLIYYSQIVNDFQKGDIAEGYSVSREKKESFPLTVTSAQKNPTAFYLCASSMVAGGYNYGYTFGSGTRLTVV.

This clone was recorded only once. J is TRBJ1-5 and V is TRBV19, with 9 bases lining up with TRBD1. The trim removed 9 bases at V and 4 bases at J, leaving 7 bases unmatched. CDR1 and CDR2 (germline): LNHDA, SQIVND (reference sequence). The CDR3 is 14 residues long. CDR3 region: CARNWTGENQPQHF. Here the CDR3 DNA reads TGTGCCAGAAACTGGACAGGGGAGAATCAGCCCCAGCATTTT.

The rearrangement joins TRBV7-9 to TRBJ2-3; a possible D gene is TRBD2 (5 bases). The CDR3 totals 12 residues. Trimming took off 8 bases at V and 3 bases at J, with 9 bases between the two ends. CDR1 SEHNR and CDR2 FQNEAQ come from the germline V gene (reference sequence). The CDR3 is CASSLATDTQYF. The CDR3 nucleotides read TGTGCCAGCTCCCTAGCAACAGATACGCAGTATTTT. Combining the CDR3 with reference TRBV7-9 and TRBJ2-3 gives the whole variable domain DTGVSQNPRHKITKRGQNVTFRCDPISEHNRLYWYRQTLGQGPEFLTYFQNEAQLEKSRLLSDRFSAERPKGSFSTLEIQRTEQGDSAMYLCASSLATDTQYFGPGTRLTVL.

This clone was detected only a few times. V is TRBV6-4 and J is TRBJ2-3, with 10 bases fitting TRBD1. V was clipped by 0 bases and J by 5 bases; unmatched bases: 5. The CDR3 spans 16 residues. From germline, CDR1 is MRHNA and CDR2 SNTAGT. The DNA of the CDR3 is TGTGCCAGCAGTGACTCCGGGACAGGGGCTAGAGATACGCAGTATTTT. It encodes CASSDSGTGARDTQYF.

The CDR3, as DNA: TGTGCCAGCTCGGGGGGGGGCAATCAGCCCCAGCATTTT. Amino acid sequence: CASSGGGNQPQHF. This chain connects TRBV7-8 to TRBJ1-5; D is possibly TRBD1 (5 bases). CDR3 length equals 13 residues. V was cut by 8 bases and J by 2 bases, with 10 bases left in between. CDR1 and CDR2 from the germline V gene are SGHVS and FQNEAQ. Together with reference TRBV7-8 and TRBJ1-5, the CDR3 gives the full variable domain: GAGVSQSPRYKVAKRGQDVALRCDPISGHVSLFWYQQALGQGPEFLTYFQNEAQLDKSGLPSDRFFAERPEGSVSTLKIQRTQQEDSAVYLCASSGGGNQPQHFGDGTRLSIL.

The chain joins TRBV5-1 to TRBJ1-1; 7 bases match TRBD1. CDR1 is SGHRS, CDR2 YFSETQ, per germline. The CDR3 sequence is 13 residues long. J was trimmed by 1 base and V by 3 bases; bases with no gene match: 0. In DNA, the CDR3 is TGCGCCAGCAGCTGGGACAGGAACACTGAAGCTTTCTTT. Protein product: CASSWDRNTEAFF.

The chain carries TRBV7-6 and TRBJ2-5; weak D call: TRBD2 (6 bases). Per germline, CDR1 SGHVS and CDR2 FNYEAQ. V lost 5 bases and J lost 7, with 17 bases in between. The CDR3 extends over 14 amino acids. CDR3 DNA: TGTGCCAGCAGCATCACGGGACTGTTCGGGACCCAGTACTTC. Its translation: CASSITGLFGTQYF.

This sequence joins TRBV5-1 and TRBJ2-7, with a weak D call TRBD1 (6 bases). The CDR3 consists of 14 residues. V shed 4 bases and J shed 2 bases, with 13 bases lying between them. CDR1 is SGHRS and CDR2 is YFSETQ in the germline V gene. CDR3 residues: CASSQQGPTYEQYF. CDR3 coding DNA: TGCGCCAGCAGCCAGCAGGGGCCCACCTACGAGCAGTACTTC.

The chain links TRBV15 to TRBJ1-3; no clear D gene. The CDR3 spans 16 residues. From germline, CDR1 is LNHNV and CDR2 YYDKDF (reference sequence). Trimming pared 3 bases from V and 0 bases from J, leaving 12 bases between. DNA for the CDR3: TGTGCCACCAGCAGCTATTCAGGCATCTCTGGAAACACCATATATTTT. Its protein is CATSSYSGISGNTIYF.

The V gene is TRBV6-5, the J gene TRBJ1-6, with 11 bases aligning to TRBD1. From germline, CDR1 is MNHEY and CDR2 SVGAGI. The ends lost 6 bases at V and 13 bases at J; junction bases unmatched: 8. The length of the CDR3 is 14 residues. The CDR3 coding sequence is TGTGCCAGCAGGACCGGGACAGGGGGTTCGCCCCTCCACTTT. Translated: CASRTGTGGSPLHF.

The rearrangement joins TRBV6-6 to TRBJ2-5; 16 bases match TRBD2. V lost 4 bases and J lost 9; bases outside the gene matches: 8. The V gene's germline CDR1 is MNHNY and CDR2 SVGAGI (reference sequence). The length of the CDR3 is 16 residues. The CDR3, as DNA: TGTGCCAGCAGTTCGTCTTCCGGGACTAGCGGGGGGGCCCAGTACTTC. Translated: CASSSSSGTSGGAQYF.